Shown below are 21 T cell receptor beta chains from a single sample sequenced in a study of blood T cell repertoires in COVID-19. The method was immunoSEQ multiplex PCR; TCRdb's version includes in-frame clones alone and lacks a portion of them. The sample holds around 380,000 clones, about 87% seen once. Sequenced material: PBMCs or T cells enriched from blood (not recorded which). The origin of the receptors is a man under 40 who had recovered from COVID-19.

CDR3 nucleotides: TGTGCCAGCAGTTACTCTTCGACATACCTTACGTACTTC. Protein sequence: CASSYSSTYLTYF. This chain connects TRBV6-5 to TRBJ2-7, with D unclear. CDR3 length: 13 residues. V gave up 0 bases and J gave up 12 bases, with 15 bases separating them. The germline gives CDR1 MNHEY, CDR2 SVGAGI.

The rearrangement links TRBV4-2 to TRBJ2-7, with D possibly matching TRBD2 (5 bases). This CDR3 spans 15 amino acids. CDR1 is LGHNA and CDR2 is YNFKEQ in the germline V gene. The V gene lost 0 bases and the J gene lost 2 bases, with 11 bases spanning the gap. The CDR3 nucleotides are TGTGCCAGCAGCCAAGAACCGGCTAGCCCCTACGAGCAGTACTTC. Protein: CASSQEPASPYEQYF.

The chain links TRBV29-1 to TRBJ2-2; no clear D. V lost 7 bases, J lost 4 bases, and 13 bases lay in between. This CDR3 is 13 amino acids long. The germline V gene encodes CDR1 SQVTM and CDR2 ANQGSEA. The CDR3 DNA sequence: TGCAGCGCCACAGTGGCGATCACCGGGGAGCTGTTTTTT. Its translation: CSATVAITGELFF.

The chain links TRBV4-1 to TRBJ1-1, with D perhaps matching TRBD1 (5 bases). Trimming stripped 4 bases from V and 6 bases from J, with 12 bases between. The germline CDR1 and CDR2 sequences are MGHRA and YSYEKL. The CDR3 runs 13 residues. The CDR3 sequence is CASSPPWGAEAFF. CDR3 DNA sequence: TGCGCCAGCAGCCCCCCCTGGGGGGCTGAAGCTTTCTTT.

CDR3 sequence: CAWSPGTPARAFF. The CDR3 nucleotides read TGTGCCTGGAGCCCTGGGACACCGGCTAGGGCTTTCTTT. The V call is TRBV30, the J call TRBJ1-1; weak D call: TRBD1 (6 bases). This CDR3 has 13 amino acids. V dropped 3 bases and J dropped 11 bases, with 19 bases sitting between them. Germline CDR1 reads GTSNPN; CDR2 reads SVGIG (reference sequence).

The chain couples TRBV3-1 (or the pseudogene TRBV3-2) to TRBJ2-3; 10 positions match TRBD2. The CDR3 extends over 14 amino acids. With V trimmed by 7 bases and J by 6 bases, 7 bases remained unmatched. Germline CDR1 LGHDT, CDR2 YNNKEL (reference sequence). The CDR3 DNA follows: TGTGCCAGCAACATGGGGACTAGCGCGGATACGCAGTATTTT. This encodes CASNMGTSADTQYF.

The chain uses TRBV10-3 and TRBJ1-2; 7 nucleotides line up with TRBD1. Per germline, CDR1 ENHRY and CDR2 SYGVKD. With V trimmed by 3 bases and J by 3 bases, 10 bases remained unmatched. The CDR3 runs 16 residues. The CDR3 nucleotides are TGTGCCATCAGTGATACCGAACAGGGGTCCCACTATGGCTACACCTTC. Translation: CAISDTEQGSHYGYTF.

The gene calls are TRBV19 and TRBJ2-7, with D maybe TRBD1 (5 bases). V was shortened by 6 bases and J by 0 bases, with 12 bases between the two germline ends. Per the germline V gene, CDR1 is LNHDA and CDR2 is SQIVND (reference sequence). CDR3 length: 14 residues. The CDR3 spells CASRKDSLSYEQYF. For the CDR3, the DNA is TGTGCCAGTAGGAAAGACAGTCTCTCCTACGAGCAGTACTTC.

The chain carries TRBV27 and TRBJ2-7, with TRBD2 identical over 11 bases. The J segment lost 2 bases and the V segment lost 1 base, leaving 7 bases of the junction unmatched. This CDR3 comprises 17 residues. Per the germline V gene, CDR1 is MNHEY and CDR2 is SMNVEV (reference sequence). The chain's CDR3 is CASSLFPPSGRTYEQYF. The CDR3 DNA is TGTGCCAGCAGTTTATTCCCTCCTAGCGGGAGGACCTACGAGCAGTACTTC.

This chain links TRBV3-1 (or the pseudogene TRBV3-2) with TRBJ1-2; D call uncertain. V was shortened by 1 base and J by 0 bases, with 15 bases between the two germline ends. CDR3 length: 17 residues. CDR1 is LGHDT and CDR2 is YNNKEL in the germline V gene (reference sequence). CDR3 in DNA: TGTGCCAGCAGCCAAGGAAAAGGACTTATAACTAACTATGGCTACACCTTC. Its translation is CASSQGKGLITNYGYTF.

The chain links TRBV5-5 to TRBJ1-1, with a possible D match to TRBD1 (6 bases). Germline values: CDR1 SGHKS, CDR2 YYEKEE (reference sequence). This CDR3 is built from 15 residues. Trimming shortened V by 3 bases and J by 2 bases, and 14 bases separated the two germline ends. CDR3 sequence reads: CASSSGVPRNTEAFF. DNA of the CDR3: TGTGCCAGCAGCTCAGGGGTCCCAAGAAACACTGAAGCTTTCTTT.

This clone came up a few times. The V gene is TRBV14, the J gene TRBJ1-2, with D unclear. CDR1 is SGHDN, CDR2 FVKESK, per germline. The V and J ends lost 1 base and 4 bases respectively, with 10 bases between them. This CDR3 comprises 14 residues. As DNA, the CDR3 is TGTGCCAGCAGCCAAGTGGCGGCGGGCTATGGCTACACCTTC. This codes for CASSQVAAGYGYTF.

For the CDR3, the DNA is TGCGCCAGCAGCTTAGGGGGGAACACCGGGGAGCTGTTTTTT. Translating it yields CASSLGGNTGELFF. The V call is TRBV5-1, the J call TRBJ2-2, with D possibly TRBD1 on 6 matching bases. V shed 2 bases and J shed 1 base, with 6 bases lying between them. This CDR3 has 14 amino acids. Germline CDR1 reads SGHRS; CDR2 reads YFSETQ.

The genes are TRBV19 and TRBJ2-2; a weak D match, TRBD1 (6 bases). The CDR3 is 18 residues long. CDR1 and CDR2 from the germline V gene are LNHDA and SQIVND (reference sequence). The germline V and J ends were trimmed by 4 bases and 6 bases, with 24 bases remaining between them. This CDR3 reads CASSNPVRTDQGPGELFF. The CDR3 DNA is TGTGCCAGTAGTAACCCCGTCCGGACAGACCAAGGGCCCGGGGAGCTGTTTTTT.

The chain employs TRBV2 and TRBJ1-5, with 12 bases lining up with TRBD1. V gave up 8 bases and J gave up 7 bases; unmatched junction bases: 9. The CDR3 contains 15 residues. The germline V gene has CDR1 SNHLY and CDR2 FYNNEI. The chain's CDR3 is CASFRDRGREQPQHF. In DNA, the CDR3 is TGTGCCAGCTTCAGGGACAGGGGGCGAGAACAGCCCCAGCATTTT.

The gene calls are TRBV4-2 and TRBJ1-2; no firm D call. The CDR3 is 15 amino acids. Germline CDR1 LGHNA, CDR2 YNFKEQ. Between the trimmed V and J ends, which lost 7 bases and 5 bases, there was a span of 20 bases. CDR3 region: CASMEVNPGGYGYTF. The CDR3 DNA is TGTGCCAGCATGGAGGTAAATCCGGGAGGATATGGCTACACCTTC.

The rearrangement links TRBV19 to TRBJ1-3; D perhaps matches TRBD1 (6 bases). The germline V and J ends were trimmed by 3 bases and 2 bases, with 17 bases remaining between them. This CDR3 has 17 residues. Germline lookup yields CDR1 LNHDA and CDR2 SQIVND (reference sequence). Here the CDR3 reads CASSMDRGVGTGNTIYF. As DNA, the CDR3 is TGTGCCAGTAGTATGGACAGAGGGGTCGGCACTGGAAACACCATATATTTT.

This clone came up a few times. The chain carries TRBV4-1 and TRBJ1-1, with D maybe TRBD1 (5 bases). Deletions cut 5 bases from V and 3 bases from J, with 10 bases between. This CDR3 region has 13 residues. CDR1 is MGHRA, CDR2 YSYEKL, per germline. CDR3 residues: CASSWGRDTEAFF. For the CDR3, the DNA is TGCGCCAGCAGCTGGGGGAGGGACACTGAAGCTTTCTTT.

J is TRBJ1-1 and V is TRBV7-8; D is uncertain. V shed 5 bases and J shed 1 base, with 8 bases lying between them. Germline-derived CDR1 and CDR2 are SGHVS and FQNEAQ. The CDR3 consists of 13 residues. CDR3 protein: CASSQRWNTEAFF. CDR3 coding DNA: TGTGCCAGCAGCCAACGGTGGAACACTGAAGCTTTCTTT.

V gene TRBV27 combines with J gene TRBJ2-7; TRBD1 agrees at 8 bases. The CDR3 runs to 13 residues. The germline CDR1 and CDR2 sequences are MNHEY and SMNVEV (reference sequence). The V segment lost 4 bases and the J segment 6 bases; nucleotides outside the gene matches: 5. This CDR3 reads CASSYHDRGEQYF. DNA of the CDR3: TGTGCCAGCAGTTACCATGACAGGGGCGAGCAGTACTTC.

V gene TRBV3-1 (or the pseudogene TRBV3-2) combines with J gene TRBJ1-1, with 7 bases matching TRBD1. Germline V gene lookup returns CDR1 LGHDT and CDR2 YNNKEL (reference sequence). This CDR3 comprises 17 residues. J lost 5 bases, V lost 0 bases, and 12 bases had no gene match. As DNA, the CDR3 is TGTGCCAGCAGCCAAGACCCTCTCGACAGGGTAAAAACTGAAGCTTTCTTT. Amino acids: CASSQDPLDRVKTEAFF.